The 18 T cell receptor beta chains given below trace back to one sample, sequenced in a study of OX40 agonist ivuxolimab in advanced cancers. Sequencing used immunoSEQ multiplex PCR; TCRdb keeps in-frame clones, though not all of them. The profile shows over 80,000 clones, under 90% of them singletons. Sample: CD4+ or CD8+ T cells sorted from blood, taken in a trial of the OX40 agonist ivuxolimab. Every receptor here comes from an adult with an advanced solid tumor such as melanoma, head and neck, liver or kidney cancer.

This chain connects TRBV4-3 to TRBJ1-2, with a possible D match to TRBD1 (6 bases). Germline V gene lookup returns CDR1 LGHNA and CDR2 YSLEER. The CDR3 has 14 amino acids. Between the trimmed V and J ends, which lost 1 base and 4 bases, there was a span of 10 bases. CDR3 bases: TGCGCCAGCAGCCAAGGCGGGACACCCTATGGCTACACCTTC. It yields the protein CASSQGGTPYGYTF.

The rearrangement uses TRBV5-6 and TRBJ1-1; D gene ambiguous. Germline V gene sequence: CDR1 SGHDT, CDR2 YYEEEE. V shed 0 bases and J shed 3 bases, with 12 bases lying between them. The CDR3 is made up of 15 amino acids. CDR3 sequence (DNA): TGTGCCAGCAGCTTGGTGAGGGTCCTTGACACTGAAGCTTTCTTT. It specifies CASSLVRVLDTEAFF.

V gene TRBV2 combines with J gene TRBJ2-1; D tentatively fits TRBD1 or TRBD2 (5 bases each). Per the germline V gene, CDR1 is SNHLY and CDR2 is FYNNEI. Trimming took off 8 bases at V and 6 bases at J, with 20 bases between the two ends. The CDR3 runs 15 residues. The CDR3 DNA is TGTGCCAGCCATAGGGGCCTAGGGGAGACCAATGAGCAGTTCTTC. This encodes CASHRGLGETNEQFF. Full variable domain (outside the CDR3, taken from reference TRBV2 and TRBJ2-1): EPEVTQTPSHQVTQMGQEVILRCVPISNHLYFYWYRQILGQKVEFLVSFYNNEISEKSEIFDDQFSVERPDGSNFTLKIRSTKLEDSAMYFCASHRGLGETNEQFFGPGTRLTVL.

In DNA form, the CDR3 reads TGTGCCAGCAGCTTGGACAGAAACTATGGCTACACCTTC. Its protein product is CASSLDRNYGYTF. This chain joins TRBV5-5 and TRBJ1-2, with D uncertain. The ends were cut back, 0 bases at V and 2 bases at J, with 5 bases in the middle. Germline-derived CDR1 and CDR2 are SGHKS and YYEKEE (reference sequence). The CDR3 has 13 residues. Using reference TRBV5-5 and TRBJ1-2 for the parts outside the CDR3, the full variable domain is DAGVTQSPTHLIKTRGQQVTLRCSPISGHKSVSWYQQVLGQGPQFIFQYYEKEERGRGNFPDRFSARQFPNYSSELNVNALLLGDSALYLCASSLDRNYGYTFGSGTRLTVV.

The CDR3 reads CASSSGAGGNEQFF. DNA for the CDR3: TGTGCCAGCAGTTCAGGGGCCGGGGGCAATGAGCAGTTCTTC. This rearrangement joins TRBV27 to TRBJ2-1; possibly TRBD1 or TRBD2 for D (6 bases each). The CDR3 is made up of 14 amino acids. V was clipped by 4 bases and J by 6 bases, with 13 bases between them. Germline loops: CDR1 MNHEY, CDR2 SMNVEV (reference sequence).

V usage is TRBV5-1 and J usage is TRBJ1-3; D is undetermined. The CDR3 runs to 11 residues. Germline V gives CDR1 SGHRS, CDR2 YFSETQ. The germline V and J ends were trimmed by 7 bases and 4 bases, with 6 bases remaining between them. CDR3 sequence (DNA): TGCGCCAGCGGTGACGGAAACACCATATATTTT. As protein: CASGDGNTIYF.

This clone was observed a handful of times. The CDR3 spells CASRRRDREGYGYTF. The CDR3 DNA reads as TGTGCCAGCAGACGCCGGGACAGGGAGGGCTATGGCTACACCTTC. V gene TRBV6-5 combines with J gene TRBJ1-2; TRBD1 aligns across 9 bases. This CDR3 is built from 15 residues. The germline V gene has CDR1 MNHEY and CDR2 SVGAGI. Unmatched junction bases numbered 9, after V lost 6 bases and J lost 4 bases.

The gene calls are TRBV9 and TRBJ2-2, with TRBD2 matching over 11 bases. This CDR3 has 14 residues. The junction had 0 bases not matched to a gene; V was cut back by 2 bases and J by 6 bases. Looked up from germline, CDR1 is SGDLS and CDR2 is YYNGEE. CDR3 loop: CASSVSGRAGELFF. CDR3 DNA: TGTGCCAGCAGCGTTAGCGGGAGGGCCGGGGAGCTGTTTTTT.

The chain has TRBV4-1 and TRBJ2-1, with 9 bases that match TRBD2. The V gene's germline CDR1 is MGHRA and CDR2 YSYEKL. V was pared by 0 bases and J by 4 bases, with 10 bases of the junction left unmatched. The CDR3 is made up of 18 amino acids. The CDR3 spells CASSQDGSGGGPYNEQFF. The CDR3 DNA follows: TGCGCCAGCAGCCAAGATGGTAGCGGGGGAGGGCCGTACAATGAGCAGTTCTTC.

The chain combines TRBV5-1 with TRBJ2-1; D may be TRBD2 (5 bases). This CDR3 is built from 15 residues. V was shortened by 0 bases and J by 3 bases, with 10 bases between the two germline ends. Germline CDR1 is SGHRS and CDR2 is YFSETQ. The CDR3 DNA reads TGCGCCAGCAGCTTGGCCGTCGGGAACTACAATGAGCAGTTCTTC. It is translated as CASSLAVGNYNEQFF.

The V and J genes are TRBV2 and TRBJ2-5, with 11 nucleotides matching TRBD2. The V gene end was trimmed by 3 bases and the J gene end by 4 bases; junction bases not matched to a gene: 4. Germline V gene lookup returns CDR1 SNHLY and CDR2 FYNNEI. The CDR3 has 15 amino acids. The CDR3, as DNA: TGTGCCAGCAGTGATGGGCTAGCGGGAGGAGAGACCCAGTACTTC. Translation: CASSDGLAGGETQYF.

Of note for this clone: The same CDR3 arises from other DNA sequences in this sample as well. The CDR3 DNA reads as TGCGCCAGCAGCTTGGACGGTAACTATGGCTACACCTTC. This gives the protein CASSLDGNYGYTF. The rearrangement joins TRBV5-1 to TRBJ1-2, with D uncertain. V lost 0 bases, J lost 1 base, and 4 bases lay in between. This CDR3 has 13 amino acids. Germline lookup yields CDR1 SGHRS and CDR2 YFSETQ.

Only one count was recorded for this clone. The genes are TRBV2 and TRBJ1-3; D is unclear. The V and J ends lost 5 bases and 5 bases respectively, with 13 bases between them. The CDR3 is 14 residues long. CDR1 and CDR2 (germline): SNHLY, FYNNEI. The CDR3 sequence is CASSQQIPRNTIYF. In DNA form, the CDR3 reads TGTGCCAGCAGTCAACAGATTCCCAGAAACACCATATATTTT.

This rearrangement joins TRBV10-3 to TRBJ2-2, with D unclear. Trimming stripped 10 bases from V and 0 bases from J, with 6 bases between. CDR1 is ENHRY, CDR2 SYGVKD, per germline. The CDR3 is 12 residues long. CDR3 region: CATHPNTGELFF. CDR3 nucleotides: TGTGCCACCCACCCGAACACCGGGGAGCTGTTTTTT.

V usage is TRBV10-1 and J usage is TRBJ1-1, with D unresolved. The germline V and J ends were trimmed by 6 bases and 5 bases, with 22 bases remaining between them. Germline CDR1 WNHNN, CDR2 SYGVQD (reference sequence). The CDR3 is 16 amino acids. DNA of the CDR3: TGCGCCAGCAGGAAGGGAACAGTTTCGGTTGAAACTGAAGCTTTCTTT. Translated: CASRKGTVSVETEAFF.

The CDR3 spells CASSQDKGTVNTEAFF. In nucleotides, the CDR3 is TGTGCCAGCAGCCAAGATAAGGGGACAGTGAACACTGAAGCTTTCTTT. J is TRBJ1-1 and V is TRBV14, with TRBD1 identical over 7 bases. Germline values: CDR1 SGHDN, CDR2 FVKESK. There are 16 residues in the CDR3. Trimming removed 0 bases from V and 0 bases from J; junction bases left unmatched: 4.

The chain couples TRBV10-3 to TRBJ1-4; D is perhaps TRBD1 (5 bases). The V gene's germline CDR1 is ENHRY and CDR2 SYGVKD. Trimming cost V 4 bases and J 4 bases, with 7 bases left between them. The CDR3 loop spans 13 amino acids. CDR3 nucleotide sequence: TGTGCCATCAGTGGACAGATTAATGAAAAACTGTTTTTT. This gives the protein CAISGQINEKLFF.

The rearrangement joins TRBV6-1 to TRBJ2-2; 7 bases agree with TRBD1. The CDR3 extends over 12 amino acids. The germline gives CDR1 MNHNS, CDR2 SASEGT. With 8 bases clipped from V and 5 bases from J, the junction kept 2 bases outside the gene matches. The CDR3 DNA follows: TGTGCCAGCGACAGGGTAACCGGGGAGCTGTTTTTT. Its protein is CASDRVTGELFF.